This paragraph reports one TCR beta chain. The antigen remains unidentified. From germline, CDR1 is MNHEY and CDR2 SVGAGI. Trimming took 7 bases from V and 7 from J, leaving 11 bases between them. This CDR3 has 13 residues. The source of the sample is a study of shared clonotypes between healthy human individuals. Study-wide results and limits: The low donor count limited represented genetic and exposure-history diversity. Clonotype sharing levels among donors were expected to vary with sequencing depth.

Clones were sequenced by immunoSEQ multiplex PCR, and TCRdb holds only the in-frame ones, with some missing. The table lists just over 2,000,000 clones, roughly 94% of them singletons, with 0.1% to 0.15% in the top ten. The sequence derives from a man aged 18 to 29 in good health. The chain uses TRBV6-5 and TRBJ1-6; no clear D. Specimen: naive CD4+ T cells sorted from blood. Documented subset: CD45RA+ positively selected. CDR3 region: CASTERPNSPLHF. The CDR3, as DNA: TGTGCCAGCACCGAACGGCCCAATTCACCCCTCCACTTT.